These T cell receptor beta chains were read from a single sample in a study of vaccination and CD4 T cells after COVID-19. TCRdb ran MiXCR on the PCR reads and lists one entry per CDR3 protein. The sample lists 2,500 to 3,500 distinct CDR3 sequences, around 76% occurring once. Their recognized antigens are unknown. Sequences were obtained from CD4+ T cells from blood, cultured in vitro. Every receptor here comes from a human donor who had recovered from COVID-19. CDR3s include the opening cysteine and the closing phenylalanine or tryptophan. Fields, in order: V gene, D gene, J gene, CDR3 length, clone size, CDR3 protein, CDR3 DNA. D genes are given only for firm matches. Some rows mark clone size as missing; the rest say once, few, many or name a class of expanded clone.

V: TRBV6-1
D: -
J: TRBJ1-5
length: 14
size: -
CDR3: CASSLDSSNQPQHF
DNA: TGTGCCAGCAGTCTAGACAGTAGCAATCAGCCCCAGCATTTT

V: TRBV25-1
D: -
J: TRBJ1-2
length: 13
size: -
CDR3: CASSDLSIAGYTF
DNA: TGTGCCAGCAGCGACCTCTCCATTGCGGGCTACACCTTC

V: TRBV20-1
D: -
J: TRBJ1-6
length: 18
size: -
CDR3: CSARLEGRIDFGNSPLHF
DNA: TGCAGTGCTAGATTGGAGGGGAGGATAGACTTTGGTAATTCACCCCTCCACTTT

V: TRBV6-1
D: -
J: TRBJ1-5
length: 16
size: -
CDR3: CASSPGMGVSNQPQHF
DNA: TGTGCCAGCAGTCCCGGGATGGGAGTGAGCAATCAGCCCCAGCATTTT

V: TRBV10-2
D: TRBD1
J: TRBJ2-7
length: 14
size: -
CDR3: CASTKGQGVYEQYF
DNA: TGCGCCAGCACCAAGGGACAGGGGGTATACGAGCAGTACTTC

V: TRBV27
D: -
J: TRBJ1-2
length: 12
size: -
CDR3: CASSRGSDGYTF
DNA: TGTGCCAGCAGCCGCGGTTCAGACGGCTACACCTTC

V: TRBV6-5
D: -
J: TRBJ2-7
length: 15
size: -
CDR3: CASSYSAGPGYEQYF
DNA: TGTGCCAGCAGTTACTCGGCAGGGCCGGGGTACGAGCAGTACTTC

V: TRBV12-3/TRBV12-4
D: -
J: TRBJ2-1
length: 13
size: once
CDR3: CASSSLGRNEQFF
DNA: TGTGCCAGCAGTTCCCTAGGTAGAAATGAGCAGTTCTTC

V: TRBV27
D: -
J: TRBJ1-2
length: 15
size: few
CDR3: CASRGAGGATYGYTF
DNA: TGTGCCAGCAGGGGGGCGGGGGGCGCAACCTATGGCTACACCTTC

V: TRBV6-1
D: -
J: TRBJ1-3
length: 14
size: -
CDR3: CASSEKGTGNTIYF
DNA: TGTGCCAGCAGCGAAAAGGGGACTGGAAACACCATATATTTT

V: TRBV7-9
D: TRBD1
J: TRBJ1-2
length: 17
size: -
CDR3: CASSLNPLTGINYGYTF
DNA: TGTGCCAGCAGCTTAAACCCCCTGACAGGGATCAACTATGGCTACACCTTC

V: TRBV7-8
D: TRBD1
J: TRBJ1-1
length: 14
size: -
CDR3: CASSFWTGRTEAFF
DNA: TGTGCCAGCAGCTTTTGGACAGGGAGGACTGAAGCTTTCTTT

V: TRBV2
D: -
J: TRBJ2-3
length: 11
size: large
CDR3: CASRVPDTQYF
DNA: TGTGCCAGCAGGGTTCCAGATACGCAGTATTTT

V: TRBV15
D: -
J: TRBJ1-2
length: 14
size: -
CDR3: CATSRDRTGWGYTF
DNA: TGTGCCACCAGCAGAGATAGAACAGGGTGGGGCTACACCTTC

V: TRBV10-3
D: TRBD1
J: TRBJ1-6
length: 13
size: -
CDR3: CAIRVDRDSPLHF
DNA: TGTGCCATCAGGGTAGACAGGGATTCACCCCTCCACTTT

V: TRBV19
D: -
J: TRBJ1-2
length: 16
size: -
CDR3: CASTQVRAPGRHGYTF
DNA: TGTGCCAGTACCCAGGTTAGGGCACCCGGGAGACATGGCTACACCTTC

V: TRBV10-3
D: -
J: TRBJ2-3
length: 13
size: medium-sized
CDR3: CAIRDYSADTQYF
DNA: TGTGCCATCAGGGACTACTCCGCAGATACGCAGTATTTT

V: TRBV30
D: -
J: TRBJ2-7
length: 12
size: -
CDR3: CAWNQNHYEQYF
DNA: TGTGCCTGGAACCAGAACCACTACGAGCAGTACTTC

V: TRBV20-1
D: -
J: TRBJ1-6
length: 17
size: -
CDR3: CSASRDPGQGIHSPLHF
DNA: TGCAGTGCTTCAAGGGATCCCGGTCAGGGTATACATTCACCCCTCCACTTT

V: TRBV20-1
D: -
J: TRBJ1-2
length: 14
size: -
CDR3: CSARQPQLGYGYTF
DNA: TGCAGTGCTAGACAGCCCCAGCTTGGCTATGGCTACACCTTC

V: TRBV20-1
D: -
J: TRBJ2-7
length: 12
size: few
CDR3: CSASWGSNEQYF
DNA: TGCAGTGCTAGTTGGGGGTCGAACGAGCAGTACTTC

V: TRBV7-9
D: TRBD1
J: TRBJ1-6
length: 15
size: -
CDR3: CASSPQGTGYSPLHF
DNA: TGTGCCAGCAGCCCGCAGGGGACAGGGTATTCACCCCTCCACTTT

V: TRBV7-8
D: -
J: TRBJ1-2
length: 16
size: -
CDR3: CASSLIEGLLTYGYTF
DNA: TGTGCCAGCAGCTTAATAGAAGGCCTCCTCACCTATGGCTACACCTTC

V: TRBV7-2
D: -
J: TRBJ2-5
length: 14
size: -
CDR3: CASSRTLFGETQYF
DNA: TGTGCCAGCAGCCGCACTCTTTTCGGAGAGACCCAGTACTTC

V: TRBV20-1
D: TRBD1
J: TRBJ1-2
length: 14
size: -
CDR3: CSARMTGANYGYTF
DNA: TGCAGTGCTAGGATGACAGGGGCTAACTATGGCTACACCTTC

V: TRBV6-5
D: -
J: TRBJ1-5
length: 15
size: -
CDR3: CASSLQGRWRQPQHF
DNA: TGTGCCAGCAGTTTACAGGGACGGTGGAGGCAGCCCCAGCATTTT

V: TRBV20-1
D: TRBD1
J: TRBJ1-2
length: 14
size: -
CDR3: CSARGDSLAYGYTF
DNA: TGCAGTGCTAGGGGGGACAGCTTAGCCTATGGCTACACCTTC

V: TRBV6-1
D: -
J: TRBJ2-3
length: 13
size: few
CDR3: CASSEAGRDTQYF
DNA: TGTGCCAGCAGTGAAGCGGGCCGAGATACGCAGTATTTT

V: TRBV10-3
D: -
J: TRBJ1-2
length: 13
size: -
CDR3: CAITGASNYGYTF
DNA: TGTGCCATCACGGGCGCCTCTAACTATGGCTACACCTTC

V: TRBV4-3
D: TRBD1
J: TRBJ1-6
length: 15
size: -
CDR3: CASSQEGQGLSPLHF
DNA: TGCGCCAGCAGCCAAGAAGGACAGGGGTTATCCCCCCTCCACTTT

V: TRBV6-1
D: -
J: TRBJ1-5
length: 13
size: -
CDR3: CASSENPNQPQHF
DNA: TGTGCCAGCAGTGAAAATCCCAATCAGCCCCAGCATTTT

V: TRBV29-1
D: TRBD1
J: TRBJ1-1
length: 15
size: once
CDR3: CSVRRGGTMNTEAFF
DNA: TGCAGCGTTCGCAGGGGGGGAACCATGAACACTGAAGCTTTCTTT

V: TRBV7-4
D: -
J: TRBJ2-7
length: 15
size: -
CDR3: CASSLKGRGYYEQYF
DNA: TGTGCCAGCAGCTTAAAGGGGAGGGGGTACTACGAGCAGTACTTC

V: TRBV2
D: -
J: TRBJ2-7
length: 13
size: -
CDR3: CASAPGHLTKQYF
DNA: TGTGCCAGCGCTCCGGGACATTTGACCAAGCAGTACTTC

V: TRBV28
D: -
J: TRBJ1-1
length: 14
size: -
CDR3: CASSLRTSNTEAFF
DNA: TGTGCCAGCAGTTTAAGGACCTCGAACACTGAAGCTTTCTTT

V: TRBV6-2/TRBV6-3
D: -
J: TRBJ2-7
length: 14
size: -
CDR3: CASRYGTVTYEQYF
DNA: TGTGCCAGCAGGTACGGGACGGTGACCTACGAGCAGTACTTC

V: TRBV7-9
D: -
J: TRBJ1-2
length: 14
size: -
CDR3: CASSLSDTNYGYTF
DNA: TGTGCCAGCAGCTTATCGGACACTAACTATGGCTACACCTTC

V: TRBV7-3
D: -
J: TRBJ1-1
length: 15
size: -
CDR3: CASSATGPVNTEAFF
DNA: TGTGCCAGCAGCGCTACGGGGCCCGTGAACACTGAAGCTTTCTTT

V: TRBV6-2/TRBV6-3
D: -
J: TRBJ2-6
length: 15
size: -
CDR3: CASSQQGSGANVLTF
DNA: TGTGCCAGCAGTCAACAGGGCTCTGGGGCCAACGTCCTGACTTTC

V: TRBV6-5
D: -
J: TRBJ1-5
length: 16
size: -
CDR3: CASSYSIVGSNQPQHF
DNA: TGTGCCAGCAGTTACTCGATCGTAGGTAGCAATCAGCCCCAGCATTTT

V: TRBV6-4
D: -
J: TRBJ1-6
length: 14
size: -
CDR3: CASSEWLGRSPLHF
DNA: TGTGCCAGCAGTGAGTGGCTGGGACGTTCACCCCTCCACTTT

V: TRBV28
D: -
J: TRBJ1-2
length: 13
size: -
CDR3: CASSPQDRYGYTF
DNA: TGTGCCAGCAGTCCCCAGGACCGATATGGCTACACCTTC

V: TRBV10-3
D: -
J: TRBJ1-2
length: 14
size: -
CDR3: CATSLGLGNYGYTF
DNA: TGTGCCACCTCCTTGGGGTTGGGTAACTATGGCTACACCTTC

V: TRBV7-6
D: TRBD1
J: TRBJ2-3
length: 15
size: -
CDR3: CASSLGDSIRDTQYF
DNA: TGTGCCAGCAGCTTAGGGGACAGCATCCGAGATACGCAGTATTTT

V: TRBV7-8
D: TRBD1
J: TRBJ1-1
length: 17
size: -
CDR3: CASSFTGQVIMNTEAFF
DNA: TGTGCCAGCAGCTTTACGGGACAGGTTATCATGAACACTGAAGCTTTCTTT

V: TRBV6-1
D: -
J: TRBJ1-5
length: 15
size: -
CDR3: CASSDGQGWSQPQHF
DNA: TGTGCCAGCAGTGACGGTCAAGGTTGGAGTCAGCCCCAGCATTTT

V: TRBV6-1
D: -
J: TRBJ1-2
length: 13
size: -
CDR3: CASSENPGRGYTF
DNA: TGTGCCAGCAGTGAAAATCCGGGGCGCGGCTACACCTTC